These 24 T cell receptor beta chains were all obtained from the same sample, sequenced in a study of neurological immune-mediated disorders (dated by TCRdb to about 2019). Libraries were made using 5' RACE. The sequencing machine was an Illumina HiSeq 2500. TCRdb redid the processing of the public reads, applying fastp at Q25 and MiXCR, and retained in-frame beta chains. Here each entry gathers all rows of one CDR3 protein and keeps the most common genes and DNA. Counted in this sample were 45,000 to 55,000 distinct CDR3 sequences; approximately 10% of them appeared once. Around 20% of the sample rests with the top ten. The material sequenced was PBMCs. These receptors were obtained from a woman aged 35 to 49 with HTLV-1-associated myelopathy (HAM/TSP).

The chain has TRBV20-1 and TRBJ2-1; 10 bases map to TRBD1. Germline V gene data show CDR1 as DFQATT and CDR2 as SNEGSKA (reference sequence). This CDR3 is built from 15 residues. V gave up 6 bases and J gave up 9 bases; unmatched junction bases: 14. CDR3 DNA sequence: TGCAGTGCCACACGTCCCGGGACAGGGGCCGGTGAGCAGTTCTTC. Its protein product is CSATRPGTGAGEQFF.

Many counts were recorded for this clonotype. The chain uses TRBV12-3 or TRBV12-4 and TRBJ2-7; 8 bases map to TRBD1. J was trimmed by 3 bases and V by 6 bases; bases with no gene match: 4. This CDR3 comprises 13 residues. The CDR3 here is CASSQGQDYEQYF. As DNA, the CDR3 is TGTGCCAGCAGCCAGGGACAGGACTACGAGCAGTACTTC.

This clonotype was detected many times. This chain links TRBV7-9 with TRBJ2-2, with 9 nucleotides matching TRBD1. The CDR3 contains 17 residues. Germline V gene sequence: CDR1 SEHNR, CDR2 FQNEAQ (reference sequence). The V segment lost 5 bases and the J segment 3 bases; nucleotides outside the gene matches: 10. CDR3 in amino acids: CASSASQGARYTGELFF. DNA for the CDR3: TGTGCCAGCAGCGCCTCACAGGGGGCGAGGTACACCGGGGAGCTGTTTTTT.

Many counts were recorded for this clonotype. The CDR3 is CASSQNRLRGTEAFF. CDR3 in DNA: TGCGCCAGCAGCCAAAACAGGTTGCGGGGCACTGAAGCTTTCTTT. This sequence joins TRBV4-1 and TRBJ1-1, with a tentative D call TRBD1 (5 bases). Germline assignment: CDR1 MGHRA and CDR2 YSYEKL. The CDR3 extends over 15 amino acids. V was cut by 2 bases and J by 4 bases, with 14 bases left in between.

This clonotype appeared many times. The chain couples TRBV12-5 to TRBJ2-5; the match to TRBD1 covers 11 bases. V shed 5 bases, J shed 4 bases, and the junction held 9 bases outside the gene matches. CDR1 is LGHNT, CDR2 FRNRAP, per germline. CDR3 size: 16 residues. CDR3 protein: CASGQGQGAIGETQYF. The CDR3 region has the DNA TGTGCTAGTGGTCAAGGACAGGGGGCGATAGGAGAGACCCAGTACTTC.

Ten or more counts support this clonotype. The rearrangement links TRBV12-3 or TRBV12-4 to TRBJ1-4, with D unclear. CDR3 length: 15 residues. Trimming took 6 bases from V and 0 from J, leaving 11 bases between them. CDR3 sequence (DNA): TGTGCCAGCAGCCCTCCGGCTGCAACTAATGAAAAACTGTTTTTT. Residues: CASSPPAATNEKLFF.

In its sample, this clonotype was seen many times. This chain connects TRBV20-1 to TRBJ2-1, with 11 positions matching TRBD2. Germline loops: CDR1 DFQATT, CDR2 SNEGSKA (reference sequence). CDR3 size: 15 residues. The V segment lost 6 bases and the J segment 9 bases; nucleotides outside the gene matches: 13. This CDR3 is CSARISGGASFEQFF. Written as DNA, the CDR3 is TGCAGTGCCCGGATTAGCGGGGGGGCATCGTTTGAGCAGTTCTTC.

The chain uses TRBV25-1 and TRBJ2-1; perhaps TRBD2 as D (6 bases). Germline lookup yields CDR1 MGHDK and CDR2 SYGVNS. The CDR3 extends over 14 amino acids. V was pared by 4 bases and J by 7 bases, with 14 bases between. The CDR3 DNA is TGTGCCAGCAGTGGCCTGGAGGCGGGGAATGAGCAGTTCTTC. Its translation: CASSGLEAGNEQFF. The entire variable domain, with the rest obtained from reference TRBV25-1 and TRBJ2-1, is as follows: EADIYQTPRYLVIGTGKKITLECSQTMGHDKMYWYQQDPGMELHLIHYSYGVNSTEKGDLSSESTVSRIRTEHFPLTLESARPSHTSQYLCASSGLEAGNEQFFGPGTRLTVL.

This clonotype has at least ten counts. V usage is TRBV7-9 and J usage is TRBJ2-7; 9 bases line up with TRBD1. CDR3 length equals 17 residues. The germline V gene encodes CDR1 SEHNR and CDR2 FQNEAQ (reference sequence). After removal of 4 bases from V and 0 bases from J, the junction contained 10 bases not matched to a gene. The CDR3 nucleotides are TGTGCCAGCAGCTCCCGGGACAGGGCTCCGTTCTCCTACGAGCAGTACTTC. It encodes CASSSRDRAPFSYEQYF. The full variable domain, completed using reference TRBV7-9 and TRBJ2-7, is DTGVSQNPRHKITKRGQNVTFRCDPISEHNRLYWYRQTLGQGPEFLTYFQNEAQLEKSRLLSDRFSAERPKGSFSTLEIQRTEQGDSAMYLCASSSRDRAPFSYEQYFGPGTRLTVT.

This clonotype was recorded at least ten times. The genes are TRBV5-1 and TRBJ1-1; D is perhaps TRBD1 (5 bases). V lost 0 bases and J 0 bases, leaving 12 bases between the germline ends. CDR3 size: 16 residues. Germline CDR1 is SGHRS and CDR2 is YFSETQ. The CDR3 region has the DNA TGCGCCAGCAGCTTGGCCCCTCGGGGACTGAACACTGAAGCTTTCTTT. It yields the protein CASSLAPRGLNTEAFF.

This clonotype came up many times. This clone may be a read error of a much larger clone one base away. The rearrangement links TRBV9 to TRBJ2-3; no definite D call. Deletions cut 1 base from V and 6 bases from J, with 15 bases between. The CDR3 extends over 15 amino acids. Germline V CDR1 and CDR2: SGDLS, YYNGEE. CDR3 nucleotide sequence: TGTGCCAGCAGCGTAACGGTGGTCTCTGGGGATACGCAGTATTTT. Protein: CASSVTVVSGDTQYF.

At least ten counts were recorded for this clonotype. The chain uses TRBV7-2 and TRBJ2-1, with D maybe TRBD1 (6 bases). Trimming stripped 4 bases from V and 4 bases from J, with 14 bases between. Germline V gene data show CDR1 as SGHTA and CDR2 as FQGNSA. This CDR3 is built from 15 residues. The CDR3 DNA reads TGTGCCAGCAGCTCACAGGGAGCCGGATACAATGAGCAGTTCTTC. Its protein is CASSSQGAGYNEQFF.

In its sample, this clonotype was seen many times. The chain couples TRBV5-1 to TRBJ1-1; 7 nucleotides align to TRBD1. The CDR3 sequence is 14 residues long. From germline, CDR1 is SGHRS and CDR2 YFSETQ. J was trimmed by 8 bases and V by 0 bases; bases with no gene match: 7. The CDR3 spells CASSLEWDRREAFF. CDR3 bases: TGCGCCAGCAGCTTGGAATGGGACAGACGGGAAGCTTTCTTT. The complete variable domain, with remaining parts taken from reference TRBV5-1 and TRBJ1-1, reads KAGVTQTPRYLIKTRGQQVTLSCSPISGHRSVSWYQQTPGQGLQFLFEYFSETQRNKGNFPGRFSGRQFSNSRSEMNVSTLELGDSALYLCASSLEWDRREAFFGQGTRLTVV.

This clonotype was detected ten times or more. The chain couples TRBV5-1 to TRBJ1-2; 7 bases line up with TRBD1. The CDR3 totals 16 residues. Germline V lookup: CDR1 SGHRS, CDR2 YFSETQ. With V trimmed by 0 bases and J by 0 bases, 5 bases remained unmatched. The CDR3 loop is CASSLVVGTANYGYTF. The CDR3 bases are TGCGCCAGCAGCTTGGTAGTTGGGACAGCTAACTATGGCTACACCTTC.

This clonotype was detected ten times or more. V and J are TRBV12-3 or TRBV12-4 and TRBJ1-2; D is possibly TRBD1 (5 bases). The germline V and J ends were trimmed by 2 bases and 6 bases, with 7 bases remaining between them. The CDR3 sequence is 12 residues long. This chain's CDR3 is CASSLPGDGYTF. As DNA, the CDR3 is TGTGCCAGCAGTTTACCGGGGGATGGCTACACCTTC.

This clonotype was observed at least ten times. The chain has TRBV5-1 and TRBJ2-1; D unresolved. This CDR3 region has 15 residues. The V end lost 5 bases, the J end lost 3 bases, and 15 bases lay between the germline ends. The V gene's germline CDR1 is SGHRS and CDR2 YFSETQ. CDR3 loop: CASRTGTRFYNEQFF. The CDR3 DNA follows: TGCGCCAGCAGGACCGGAACACGATTCTACAATGAGCAGTTCTTC.

This clonotype was counted at least ten times. The V call is TRBV6-2 or TRBV6-3, the J call TRBJ1-1, with a tentative D call TRBD1 (6 bases). Trimming shortened V by 6 bases and J by 3 bases, and 11 bases separated the two germline ends. CDR3 length: 13 amino acids. Germline V CDR1 and CDR2: MNHEY, SVGEGT. The chain's CDR3 is CASSKQGDTEAFF. The CDR3 DNA is TGTGCCAGCAGCAAACAGGGAGACACTGAAGCTTTCTTT.

In this sample, this clonotype turned up many times. The chain has TRBV25-1 and TRBJ2-1; the D gene is possibly TRBD2 (6 bases). In germline, CDR1 is MGHDK, CDR2 SYGVNS. The CDR3 runs 16 residues. Trimming took 2 bases from V and 0 from J, leaving 11 bases between them. The CDR3 reads CASSEVGGSSYNEQFF. The DNA of the CDR3 is TGTGCCAGCAGTGAAGTGGGGGGAAGCTCCTACAATGAGCAGTTCTTC.

This clonotype was observed at least ten times. This chain connects TRBV15 to TRBJ1-5; D call uncertain. V lost 1 base and J lost 4, with 8 bases in between. The CDR3 is made up of 14 amino acids. Germline CDR1 reads LNHNV; CDR2 reads YYDKDF (reference sequence). CDR3 loop: CATSRVGWNQPQHF. As DNA, the CDR3 is TGTGCCACCAGCAGAGTAGGGTGGAATCAGCCCCAGCATTTT.

The chain uses TRBV5-1 and TRBJ1-2, with no clear D. The CDR3 is made up of 14 amino acids. Trimming removed 6 bases at V and 4 bases at J, with 16 bases between. CDR1 SGHRS and CDR2 YFSETQ come from the germline V gene. The CDR3 nucleotides are TGCGCCAGCAACTTCAGTGATTCTAGCTATGGCTACACCTTC. It yields the protein CASNFSDSSYGYTF. Full variable domain (missing parts from reference TRBV5-1 and TRBJ1-2): KAGVTQTPRYLIKTRGQQVTLSCSPISGHRSVSWYQQTPGQGLQFLFEYFSETQRNKGNFPGRFSGRQFSNSRSEMNVSTLELGDSALYLCASNFSDSSYGYTFGSGTRLTVV.

Ten or more counts support this clonotype. V usage is TRBV5-1 and J usage is TRBJ2-2; TRBD2 matches 8 bases. This CDR3 has 15 amino acids. Trimming cost V 0 bases and J 9 bases; bases outside gene matches: 7. The germline CDR1 and CDR2 sequences are SGHRS and YFSETQ. CDR3 DNA sequence: TGCGCCAGCAGCTTGGATGGTAGCGGGGACCGGGAGCTGTTTTTT. Translated, it gives CASSLDGSGDRELFF. The whole variable domain, filled in from reference TRBV5-1 and TRBJ2-2, reads KAGVTQTPRYLIKTRGQQVTLSCSPISGHRSVSWYQQTPGQGLQFLFEYFSETQRNKGNFPGRFSGRQFSNSRSEMNVSTLELGDSALYLCASSLDGSGDRELFFGEGSRLTVL.

This clonotype occurred many times. This chain links TRBV4-1 with TRBJ1-6; D is ambiguous. CDR1 and CDR2 from the germline V gene are MGHRA and YSYEKL. Trimming stripped 0 bases from V and 4 bases from J, with 13 bases between. CDR3 length equals 17 residues. This CDR3 is CASSQDRWTDYNSPLHF. The CDR3 region has the DNA TGCGCCAGCAGCCAAGATAGGTGGACGGATTATAATTCACCCCTCCACTTT.

This clonotype appeared many times. The chain combines TRBV3-1 with TRBJ2-1, with unresolved D. Germline lookup yields CDR1 LGHDT and CDR2 YNNKEL (reference sequence). The CDR3 spans 13 residues. V lost 0 bases to trimming and J lost 6 bases, with 6 bases between them. CDR3 loop: CASSQDFGNEQFF. The DNA for the CDR3 is TGTGCCAGCAGCCAAGATTTCGGCAATGAGCAGTTCTTC.

V and J are TRBV20-1 and TRBJ2-7; the match to TRBD1 covers 7 bases. The V gene end was trimmed by 4 bases and the J gene end by 4 bases; junction bases not matched to a gene: 7. CDR3 length: 13 amino acids. The germline CDR1 and CDR2 sequences are DFQATT and SNEGSKA (reference sequence). The CDR3: CSAKPMTGYEQYF. CDR3 coding DNA: TGCAGTGCTAAACCCATGACAGGGTACGAGCAGTACTTC.